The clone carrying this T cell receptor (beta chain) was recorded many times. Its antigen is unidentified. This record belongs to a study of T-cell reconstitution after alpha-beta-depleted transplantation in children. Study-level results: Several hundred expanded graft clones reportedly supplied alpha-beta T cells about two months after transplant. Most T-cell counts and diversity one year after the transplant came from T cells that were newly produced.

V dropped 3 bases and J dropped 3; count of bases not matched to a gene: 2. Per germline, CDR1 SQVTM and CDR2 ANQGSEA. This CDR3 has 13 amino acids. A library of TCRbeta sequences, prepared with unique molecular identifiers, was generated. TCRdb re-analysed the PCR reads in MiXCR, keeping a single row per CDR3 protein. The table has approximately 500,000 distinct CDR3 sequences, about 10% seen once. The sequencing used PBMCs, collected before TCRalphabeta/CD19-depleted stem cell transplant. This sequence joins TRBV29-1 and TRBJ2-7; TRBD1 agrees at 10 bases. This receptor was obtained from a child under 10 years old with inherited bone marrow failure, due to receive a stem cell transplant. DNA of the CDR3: TGCAGCGTTGAGGGACAGGGGAACTACGAGCAGTACTTC. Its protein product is CSVEGQGNYEQYF.